This T cell receptor beta chain was identified during a study of T cells in Graves' hyperthyroidism and ophthalmopathy. Looking at the study overall: Prior to any treatment, at the point of initial diagnosis, peripheral blood was collected. Study-wide results and caveats: Expanded thyroid clonotypes (above 0.001) were mostly also found in blood. Ophthalmopathy prediction by the model preceded onset by a median approximately six months.

Concerning this clonotype itself: Its specificity is not known.

RNA transcripts gave rise to amplified TCR beta CDR3 regions. Researchers ran a first-round RT-PCR on the TCR CDR3 using the HTBI primer set. TCRdb ran MiXCR on the multiplex PCR reads and lists one entry per CDR3 protein. The sample holds about 700,000 distinct CDR3 sequences, approximately 15% seen once. The CDR3 consists of 16 residues. The germline V gene encodes CDR1 SGHDN and CDR2 FVKESK. Trimming took 0 bases from V and 6 from J; bases not matched to a gene: 2. Each diagnosis was grounded in clinical symptoms, serum thyroxine and TRAb, thyroid ultrasound, and orbital computed tomography. Input material: blood. The V and J genes are TRBV14 and TRBJ2-1; 13 bases agree with TRBD2. The clonotype comes from a woman aged 18-35 years with Graves' hyperthyroidism. In DNA form, the CDR3 reads TGTGCCAGCAGCCAAGATTGGACTAGCGGGAGCAATGAGCAGTTCTTC. This sequence encodes CASSQDWTSGSNEQFF.